This TCR beta chain was obtained from a study of shared clonotypes between healthy human individuals. Study outcomes and limitations: Sequencing of the sorted subsets was shown by rarefaction to be incomplete despite large depth. Tissue TCR repertoires likely differ from these blood-only repertoires.

The donors were all Caucasian adults (living in Nashville, Tennessee). About this clone itself: Antigen specificity is unknown.

CDR1 is SGHAT, CDR2 FQNNGV, per germline. This CDR3 comprises 14 residues. The V end was cut by 5 bases, the J end by 4 bases, with 12 bases between. Clones were sequenced by immunoSEQ multiplex PCR, and TCRdb holds only the in-frame ones, with some missing. The sample holds around 940,000 clones; about three quarters are singletons and the top ten take about 1.5%. Sequencing was done on a sample of memory CD4+ T cells sorted from blood. Noted subset: CD45RA-negative fraction. This receptor was obtained from a young man in good health. V usage is TRBV11-2 and J usage is TRBJ1-3; maybe TRBD1 (5 bases). CDR3 nucleotides: TGTGCCAGCAGCGAGGGACCGACGGGAAACACCATATATTTT. It specifies CASSEGPTGNTIYF.